The 15 T cell receptor beta chains below were found in one sample sequenced in a study of T cells expressing NK-cell markers. TCRdb re-called the 5' RACE reads, yielding one record per CDR3 amino acid sequence without DNA. The listing contains about 380,000 distinct CDR3 sequences. The sequencing input was blood T cells: a sorted CD56 or NKG2C T cell subset, CD4+ or CD8+ T cells, or bulk PBMC T cells (not recorded which). These receptors were collected from a man between 18 and 69 years old in good health.

This chain links TRBV11-2 with TRBJ2-6. This CDR3 is built from 16 residues. Germline CDR1 and CDR2: SGHAT and FQNNGV. The CDR3 is CASSLDATARANVLTF.

This CDR3 reads CASSYPPDSGELTQYF. The J gene is TRBJ2-3, the V gene TRBV7-9; no DNA is available, so the TRBD1 call from TCRdb remains unchecked. CDR3 size: 16 residues. In germline, CDR1 is SEHNR, CDR2 FQNEAQ (reference sequence).

The V call is TRBV6-5, the J call TRBJ2-5; TCRdb lists TRBD2, though no DNA is available to test this call. Germline CDR1 MNHEY, CDR2 SVGAGI. The CDR3 length is 16 residues. The CDR3 is CASSYSLGGERETQYF.

The chain couples TRBV5-5 to TRBJ2-4; TCRdb's D call of TRBD1 is untestable without DNA. Looked up from germline, CDR1 is SGHKS and CDR2 is YYEKEE (reference sequence). This CDR3 contains 13 residues. Here the CDR3 reads CASSLGPGHIQYF.

CDR3 amino acids: CASSLAGGGRDTQYF. This rearrangement joins TRBV11-3 to TRBJ2-3; TCRdb calls TRBD1, which cannot be checked without DNA. The germline V gene has CDR1 SGHNT and CDR2 YENEEA. The CDR3 loop spans 15 amino acids.

The chain carries TRBV6-5 and TRBJ2-7; TCRdb indicates TRBD1, and absent DNA this call remains unverified. CDR1 is MNHEY, CDR2 SVGAGI, per germline. The CDR3 extends over 16 amino acids. The CDR3 spells CASTRGQGGGSYEQYF.

The chain links TRBV6-1 to TRBJ1-2. CDR1 is MNHNS, CDR2 SASEGT, per germline. The CDR3 is 13 residues long. The CDR3 here is CASRDGSPYGYTF.

The chain uses TRBV27 and TRBJ2-7; TCRdb selects TRBD1, and the lack of DNA leaves this call unchecked. CDR3 length equals 15 residues. The germline CDR1 and CDR2 sequences are MNHEY and SMNVEV (reference sequence). CDR3: CASSTAGQLSYEQYF.

The chain uses TRBV3-1 and TRBJ2-1; TCRdb gives TRBD1 as the D gene, but with no DNA this cannot be confirmed. CDR1 LGHDT and CDR2 YNNKEL come from the germline V gene (reference sequence). CDR3 size: 16 residues. CDR3 protein: CASSPSASGGNNEQFF.

V gene TRBV12-3 or TRBV12-4 combines with J gene TRBJ1-2; checking the TCRdb D call of TRBD1 is not possible without DNA. The CDR3 has 14 amino acids. The CDR3 sequence is CASSRTGSSYGYTF.

The rearrangement links TRBV3-1 to TRBJ1-1; the TRBD1 assignment by TCRdb is unverifiable without DNA. Germline V CDR1 and CDR2: LGHDT, YNNKEL (reference sequence). This CDR3 has 18 amino acids. The CDR3 sequence: CASSHSLTSILSGTEAFF.

This chain uses TRBV28 with TRBJ2-6; there is no DNA to check the TCRdb D call of TRBD1. This CDR3 is 16 amino acids long. The germline CDR1 and CDR2 sequences are MDHEN and SYDVKM. CDR3 loop: CASSFSGGGGANVLTF.

The CDR3 reads CASISGGYEQFF. The chain employs TRBV6-2 or TRBV6-3 and TRBJ2-1; absent DNA, TCRdb's TRBD2 call cannot be checked. This CDR3 has 12 amino acids. CDR1 is MNHEY and CDR2 is SVGEGT in the germline V gene.

This chain connects TRBV28 to TRBJ2-6. Germline loops: CDR1 MDHEN, CDR2 SYDVKM. There are 15 residues in the CDR3. CDR3 in amino acids: CASSFILYGANVLTF.

This chain connects TRBV3-1 to TRBJ2-2; as DNA is missing, the TRBD1 call by TCRdb cannot be tested. The germline gives CDR1 LGHDT, CDR2 YNNKEL (reference sequence). The CDR3 totals 15 residues. CDR3 region: CASSQGLGAVGELFF.